The rows below give T cell receptor beta chains drawn from one sample of a study of blood T cell repertoires in COVID-19. The table came from immunoSEQ multiplex PCR; TCRdb's copy has only in-frame clones and leaves some out. The data contain approximately 500,000 clones, around nine tenths of them seen just once; the ten biggest clones take up over 1.5%. Sequenced: PBMCs or T cells enriched from blood (not recorded which). The receptor set was obtained from a woman in her thirties or forties who had recovered from COVID-19. Both conserved end residues are part of each CDR3. The D gene is left open where the match is weak. Clone size is stated in some rows and not others, as once, few, many or a class when expanded.

abundance: -; j_gene: TRBJ2-1; d_gene: TRBD2; v_gene: TRBV9; CDR3nt: TGTGCCAGCAGCGGGGAGGGACTAGCAATGAATGAGCAGTTCTTC; CDR3aa: CASSGEGLAMNEQFF
abundance: -; j_gene: TRBJ2-5; d_gene: TRBD2; v_gene: TRBV4-1; CDR3nt: TGCGCCAGCAGCCAAGATTGGGCTAGCGGGATGCCCAATGAAGAGACCCAGTACTTC; CDR3aa: CASSQDWASGMPNEETQYF
abundance: -; j_gene: TRBJ2-3; d_gene: -; v_gene: TRBV10-1; CDR3nt: TGCGCCAGCAGTGAGTCGTTCCCAGGCACAGATACGCAGTATTTT; CDR3aa: CASSESFPGTDTQYF
abundance: -; j_gene: TRBJ2-1; d_gene: -; v_gene: TRBV14; CDR3nt: TGTGCCAGCAGTGCTGGACAGTCGAGCTACAATGAGCAGTTCTTC; CDR3aa: CASSAGQSSYNEQFF
abundance: once; j_gene: TRBJ1-2; d_gene: -; v_gene: TRBV29-1; CDR3nt: TGCAGCGTTGTAGTGACCCAAGGGCAGGGGATTTATGGCTACACCTTC; CDR3aa: CSVVVTQGQGIYGYTF
abundance: -; j_gene: TRBJ2-5; d_gene: TRBD1; v_gene: TRBV7-9; CDR3nt: TGTGCCAGCAGCAGAAACACAGGGGGAGAGACCCAGTACTTC; CDR3aa: CASSRNTGGETQYF
abundance: -; j_gene: TRBJ1-1; d_gene: TRBD1; v_gene: TRBV11-3; CDR3nt: TGTGCCAGCAGCTTAGTAGGGGGCGAAGTCCCCACTGAAGCTTTCTTT; CDR3aa: CASSLVGGEVPTEAFF
abundance: -; j_gene: TRBJ1-2; d_gene: -; v_gene: TRBV29-1; CDR3nt: TGCAGCGTTCACCCCGCTATAAATAACTATGGCTACACCTTC; CDR3aa: CSVHPAINNYGYTF
abundance: -; j_gene: TRBJ1-2; d_gene: -; v_gene: TRBV5-4; CDR3nt: TGTGCCAGCAGCCGGACGGGGGGTGACTATGGCTACACCTTC; CDR3aa: CASSRTGGDYGYTF
abundance: -; j_gene: TRBJ1-6; d_gene: -; v_gene: TRBV27; CDR3nt: TGTGCCAGCAGTTATATCAGAGGTTCACCCCTCCACTTT; CDR3aa: CASSYIRGSPLHF
abundance: -; j_gene: TRBJ1-1; d_gene: -; v_gene: TRBV28; CDR3nt: TGTGCCAGCATCTCGTCGGGTCTAAACACTGAAGCTTTCTTT; CDR3aa: CASISSGLNTEAFF
abundance: -; j_gene: TRBJ2-3; d_gene: -; v_gene: TRBV25-1; CDR3nt: TGTGCCAGCAGTGAATCGAGGCGGGACAGCGCTAGCACAGATACGCAGTATTTT; CDR3aa: CASSESRRDSASTDTQYF
abundance: -; j_gene: TRBJ2-5; d_gene: -; v_gene: TRBV12-3/TRBV12-4; CDR3nt: TGTGCCAGCAGTTCACACGCAGCGGAGACCCAGTACTTC; CDR3aa: CASSSHAAETQYF
abundance: -; j_gene: TRBJ2-1; d_gene: -; v_gene: TRBV5-4; CDR3nt: TGTGCCAGCAGGCTGGACAAACAGACAGCTGAGCAGTTCTTC; CDR3aa: CASRLDKQTAEQFF
abundance: -; j_gene: TRBJ1-1; d_gene: -; v_gene: TRBV14; CDR3nt: TGTGCCAGCAGCCAAGAGGGAGTCCGTGAAGCTTTCTTT; CDR3aa: CASSQEGVREAFF
abundance: -; j_gene: TRBJ2-1; d_gene: -; v_gene: TRBV4-3; CDR3nt: TGCGCCAGCAGCCAAGATACCCGGCGGCGGGCTGAGCAGTTCTTC; CDR3aa: CASSQDTRRRAEQFF
abundance: -; j_gene: TRBJ1-1; d_gene: -; v_gene: TRBV5-1; CDR3nt: TGCGCCAGCAGCTCGTCAGGGGCGAACACTGAAGCTTTCTTT; CDR3aa: CASSSSGANTEAFF
abundance: once; j_gene: TRBJ2-7; d_gene: TRBD2; v_gene: TRBV5-1; CDR3nt: TGCGCCAGCAGCTACCTAGCGGGAGGGCCTGGGGAGCAGTACTTC; CDR3aa: CASSYLAGGPGEQYF
abundance: -; j_gene: TRBJ1-5; d_gene: -; v_gene: TRBV6-2/TRBV6-3; CDR3nt: TGTGCCAGCAGTTACATCTTTTCAGGGCCCGGGCAGCCCCAGCATTTT; CDR3aa: CASSYIFSGPGQPQHF
abundance: -; j_gene: TRBJ1-1; d_gene: TRBD1; v_gene: TRBV3-1/TRBV3-2; CDR3nt: TGTGCCAGCAGCGCCCGGGACAGGGATACTGAAGCTTTCTTT; CDR3aa: CASSARDRDTEAFF
abundance: once; j_gene: TRBJ1-5; d_gene: TRBD1; v_gene: TRBV30; CDR3nt: TGTGCCTGGAGTCCCGACAGGGGGCGTCAGCCCCAGCATTTT; CDR3aa: CAWSPDRGRQPQHF
abundance: once; j_gene: TRBJ2-1; d_gene: -; v_gene: TRBV4-1; CDR3nt: TGCGCCAGCAGCCAAGGGACAACAGGGAGCCCAGCCGATGAGCAGTTCTTC; CDR3aa: CASSQGTTGSPADEQFF
abundance: -; j_gene: TRBJ1-4; d_gene: -; v_gene: TRBV13; CDR3nt: TGTGCCAGCAGCTTAGGAATAGCAACTAATGAAAAACTGTTTTTT; CDR3aa: CASSLGIATNEKLFF
abundance: -; j_gene: TRBJ2-3; d_gene: TRBD2; v_gene: TRBV9; CDR3nt: TGTGCCAGCAGCAAGGGACTAGCAGCCGATACGCAGTATTTT; CDR3aa: CASSKGLAADTQYF
abundance: -; j_gene: TRBJ1-1; d_gene: -; v_gene: TRBV27; CDR3nt: TGTGCCAGCAGCAGATCAGGGAAGAACACTGAAGCTTTCTTT; CDR3aa: CASSRSGKNTEAFF
abundance: -; j_gene: TRBJ1-2; d_gene: TRBD1; v_gene: TRBV5-5; CDR3nt: TGTGCCAGCAGCCAGACAGGGTCCTATGGCTACACCTTC; CDR3aa: CASSQTGSYGYTF
abundance: few; j_gene: TRBJ2-1; d_gene: TRBD1; v_gene: TRBV5-8; CDR3nt: TGTGCCAGCTGCCCAAGGACAGGGTTATATGAGCAGTTCTTC; CDR3aa: CASCPRTGLYEQFF
abundance: -; j_gene: TRBJ1-6; d_gene: TRBD1; v_gene: TRBV11-3; CDR3nt: TGTGCCAGCAGCTACAGGGGAAATTCACCCCTCCACTTT; CDR3aa: CASSYRGNSPLHF
abundance: -; j_gene: TRBJ1-5; d_gene: -; v_gene: TRBV7-2; CDR3nt: TGTGCCAGCAGCTCTAATACAGGGTTCGATCAGCCCCAGCATTTT; CDR3aa: CASSSNTGFDQPQHF
abundance: -; j_gene: TRBJ2-1; d_gene: -; v_gene: TRBV18; CDR3nt: TGTGCCAGCTCACCAAGCAGCGGAGGGTTGGATGAGCAGTTCTTC; CDR3aa: CASSPSSGGLDEQFF
abundance: -; j_gene: TRBJ2-3; d_gene: TRBD2; v_gene: TRBV7-9; CDR3nt: TGTGCCAGCAGCCGGGGGACTATGGGCGATACGCAGTATTTT; CDR3aa: CASSRGTMGDTQYF
abundance: -; j_gene: TRBJ2-1; d_gene: -; v_gene: TRBV5-1; CDR3nt: TGCGCCAGCAGTCCCGGAGGGCCCTACAATGAGCAGTTCTTC; CDR3aa: CASSPGGPYNEQFF
abundance: -; j_gene: TRBJ2-2; d_gene: TRBD1; v_gene: TRBV7-2; CDR3nt: TGTGCCAGCAGCCGGAATAGACAGGGGGTTAGCGGGGAGCTGTTTTTT; CDR3aa: CASSRNRQGVSGELFF
abundance: -; j_gene: TRBJ2-1; d_gene: -; v_gene: TRBV5-4; CDR3nt: TGTGCCAGCTCGGCGGAGAACAATGAGCAGTTCTTC; CDR3aa: CASSAENNEQFF
abundance: few; j_gene: TRBJ2-3; d_gene: -; v_gene: TRBV4-1; CDR3nt: TGCGCCAGCAGCCAAGAAAGGTCGGGTGATACGCAGTATTTT; CDR3aa: CASSQERSGDTQYF
abundance: -; j_gene: TRBJ2-7; d_gene: TRBD1; v_gene: TRBV4-3; CDR3nt: TGCGCCAGCAGCCAAGAAGGGGACAGCTTCCACGAGCAGTACTTC; CDR3aa: CASSQEGDSFHEQYF
abundance: -; j_gene: TRBJ2-5; d_gene: TRBD2; v_gene: TRBV7-8; CDR3nt: TGTGCCAGCAGCTTAGCTGCCCTGCCTAGCGGAAAAGAGGCCCAGTACTTC; CDR3aa: CASSLAALPSGKEAQYF
abundance: -; j_gene: TRBJ1-1; d_gene: TRBD1; v_gene: TRBV14; CDR3nt: TGTGCCAGCAGCCACCCCCGATGGACAGGGGGCGTTTGGAACACTGAAGCTTTCTTT; CDR3aa: CASSHPRWTGGVWNTEAFF
abundance: -; j_gene: TRBJ1-1; d_gene: -; v_gene: TRBV20-1; CDR3nt: TGCAGTGCTAGTGTCGTCCGGGCGGGTGCTGAAGCTTTCTTT; CDR3aa: CSASVVRAGAEAFF
abundance: -; j_gene: TRBJ1-1; d_gene: -; v_gene: TRBV18; CDR3nt: TGTGCCAGCTCATCGACAGGCGGCGACACTGAAGCTTTCTTT; CDR3aa: CASSSTGGDTEAFF
abundance: once; j_gene: TRBJ2-5; d_gene: TRBD1; v_gene: TRBV9; CDR3nt: TGTGCCAGCAGCGCCCAACAGGGGTGGGAGACCCAGTACTTC; CDR3aa: CASSAQQGWETQYF
abundance: once; j_gene: TRBJ1-4; d_gene: -; v_gene: TRBV12-1; CDR3nt: TGTGCCAGCAGCTCCTGCGATCAACAGGGGTGGCATGAAAAACTGTTTTTT; CDR3aa: CASSSCDQQGWHEKLFF
abundance: -; j_gene: TRBJ2-3; d_gene: -; v_gene: TRBV21-1; CDR3nt: TGTGCCAGCAGCAAAGATGGTTTTGGGGCATTCACAGATACGCAGTATTTT; CDR3aa: CASSKDGFGAFTDTQYF
abundance: -; j_gene: TRBJ1-5; d_gene: TRBD1; v_gene: TRBV9; CDR3nt: TGTGCCAGCAGCGTAGAGGCAGGGGGACCCAATCAGCCCCAGCATTTT; CDR3aa: CASSVEAGGPNQPQHF